The present T cell receptor (beta chain) was sequenced within a study of regulatory T cells in long-lasting Graves disease. Study-wide points: New patients shared about a thousand public clonotypes, fewer than the roughly 2,600 shared by persistent patients. Limited samples may have lowered accuracy.

In this sample, this clonotype turned up a few times. Its cognate antigen is unknown. Since a much larger clone is just one base distant, this may be a read error. As the CDR3 is not closed by the conserved phenylalanine or tryptophan, this likely results from a read error. The germline CDR1 and CDR2 sequences are LGHDT and YNNKEL (reference sequence). The CDR3 is 14 amino acids. The V and J ends lost 4 bases and 9 bases, in that order; junction bases with no gene match: 7. Arm-PCR of CDR3 regions with iRepertoire HTBI primers generated TCR beta libraries. MiXCR, applied by TCRdb to the multiplex PCR reads, yields one record per CDR3 protein. The sample comprises 350,000 to 450,000 distinct CDR3 sequences, under 15% of which are singletons, and over 15% rests with the top ten. Time point: newly diagnosed GD, antithyroid drugs for less than 3 months. Following extraction of RNA from PBMCs, that RNA was used to make the TCR library.

This sample also belongs to another study, concerning T cells in Graves' hyperthyroidism and ophthalmopathy. From that report: Most thyroid clonotypes expanded above 0.001 were also detected in blood.

The TCR sequence derives from a woman aged 30 to 39 with Graves disease. The V gene is TRBV3-1, the J gene TRBJ2-1; TRBD2 agrees at 9 bases. Source: peripheral blood mononuclear cells (PBMCs), taken at new diagnosis, from a patient treated with antithyroid drugs. In DNA, the CDR3 is TGTGCCAGCAGCCGTTGGGGACTAGCTGTTGAGCAGTTCCTC. Amino acids: CASSRWGLAVEQFL.